The sequence of this T cell receptor beta chain was determined in a study of OX40 agonist ivuxolimab in advanced cancers. For the study at large: Males comprised roughly four fifths of the group, whose mean age was roughly 60 years (range about 20 to 79). Participants could have had prior anti-PD-1, anti-PD-L1 or anti-CTLA-4 therapy, and less than 45% had some. Findings of the study overall: Determination of antigen specificity was not performed for the expanded peripheral T cells.

Assay used: immunoSEQ multiplex PCR; TCRdb lists only in-frame clones, some missing. This sample carries some 80,000 clones, approximately 94% of them seen once, and the ten largest clones take more than 4%. Blood samples were obtained at baseline, cycle 4 day 1, and cycle 7 day 1. Of note for this clone: Its antigen is as yet unknown.

The source was CD4+ or CD8+ T cells sorted from blood, collected in a trial of the OX40 agonist ivuxolimab. The source is an adult with an advanced solid tumor such as melanoma, head and neck, liver or kidney cancer.

CDR3 sequence: CASSSNWGSEQYF. The CDR3 DNA is TGTGCCAGCAGCTCCAACTGGGGATCTGAGCAGTACTTC. V usage is TRBV7-2 and J usage is TRBJ2-7, with D unclear. Germline lookup yields CDR1 SGHTA and CDR2 FQGNSA. Trimming shortened V by 4 bases and J by 7 bases, and 14 bases separated the two germline ends. The CDR3 runs 13 residues.